The rows below give T cell receptor beta chains drawn from one sample of a study of technical replicates of blood from a handful of donors. Only in-frame clones appear in the TCRdb table, and some are missing; sequencing was by immunoSEQ multiplex PCR. The table records 70,000 to 75,000 clones, 85% to 95% of them present only once. The sample taken for sequencing was T cells isolated from PBMCs. The receptors here all came from a human donor in good health. Both conserved end residues are trimmed from each CDR3. Expanded clones get a size class; other rows say once, few or many, or leave the size out.

V gene: TRBV7-9
clone size: NA
J gene: TRBJ2-7
CDR3 protein: ASSPRLAGGNSYEQY

V gene: TRBV19
clone size: NA
J gene: TRBJ2-7
CDR3 protein: ASSWPGDEQY

V gene: TRBV5-4
clone size: NA
J gene: TRBJ1-5
CDR3 protein: ASSFGGLDGPQH

V gene: TRBV28
clone size: NA
J gene: TRBJ2-7
CDR3 protein: ASTQALTGTSGGRYEQY

V gene: TRBV7-3
clone size: NA
J gene: TRBJ1-2
CDR3 protein: ASSLIESSLRYGYT

V gene: TRBV5-4
clone size: NA
J gene: TRBJ1-1
CDR3 protein: ASSLAFSTEAF

V gene: TRBV2
clone size: NA
J gene: TRBJ2-1
CDR3 protein: ATRQGAVDEQF

V gene: TRBV10-3
clone size: NA
J gene: TRBJ2-4
CDR3 protein: AISERGGLAKNIQY

V gene: TRBV7-8
clone size: NA
J gene: TRBJ1-5
CDR3 protein: ASSLGGQLANQPQH

V gene: TRBV27
clone size: NA
J gene: TRBJ2-1
CDR3 protein: ASSLMGMAGSYNEQF

V gene: TRBV2
clone size: NA
J gene: TRBJ2-3
CDR3 protein: ASSGRPPSGY

V gene: TRBV5-1
clone size: NA
J gene: TRBJ2-5
CDR3 protein: ASSPTPQGPLQETQY

V gene: TRBV5-1
clone size: NA
J gene: TRBJ2-6
CDR3 protein: ASSLAGVGSGANVLT

V gene: TRBV19
clone size: NA
J gene: TRBJ2-1
CDR3 protein: ASSSIGSTLNEQF

V gene: TRBV9
clone size: NA
J gene: TRBJ2-3
CDR3 protein: ASRGTSPHSPDTQY

V gene: TRBV2
clone size: once
J gene: TRBJ1-5
CDR3 protein: ASSEWDRNQPQH

V gene: TRBV4-2
clone size: NA
J gene: TRBJ2-2
CDR3 protein: ASSPVRAATGELF

V gene: TRBV11-2
clone size: once
J gene: TRBJ1-5
CDR3 protein: ASSSGTGVRQPQH

V gene: TRBV9
clone size: NA
J gene: TRBJ2-1
CDR3 protein: ASSVVLAGPNEQF

V gene: TRBV6-5
clone size: NA
J gene: TRBJ2-2
CDR3 protein: ASTEAGENTGELF

V gene: TRBV5-1
clone size: NA
J gene: TRBJ1-1
CDR3 protein: ASSEKQGPPNEAF

V gene: TRBV21-1
clone size: NA
J gene: TRBJ1-1
CDR3 protein: ASKGQARTEAF

V gene: TRBV12-5
clone size: NA
J gene: TRBJ2-7
CDR3 protein: ASGFKPRTGYAYEQY

V gene: TRBV28
clone size: NA
J gene: TRBJ2-7
CDR3 protein: ASSPGQSREQY

V gene: TRBV5-6
clone size: NA
J gene: TRBJ1-6
CDR3 protein: ASSPSPGFNSPLH

V gene: TRBV5-1
clone size: NA
J gene: TRBJ1-3
CDR3 protein: ASSLEGEGNTIY

V gene: TRBV25-1
clone size: NA
J gene: TRBJ1-6
CDR3 protein: ASSGSWGDNSPLH

V gene: TRBV11-2
clone size: NA
J gene: TRBJ2-7
CDR3 protein: ASSLGGDLQY

V gene: TRBV27
clone size: NA
J gene: TRBJ2-7
CDR3 protein: ASSNLQGRSREQY

V gene: TRBV5-4
clone size: NA
J gene: TRBJ2-4
CDR3 protein: ASSLSRNRENIQY

V gene: TRBV5-1
clone size: NA
J gene: TRBJ1-1
CDR3 protein: ASSLDRGPIMNTEAF

V gene: TRBV9
clone size: NA
J gene: TRBJ1-1
CDR3 protein: ASSVDGTMNTEAF

V gene: TRBV6-6
clone size: NA
J gene: TRBJ1-1
CDR3 protein: ASAYPQGPNTEAF

V gene: TRBV5-1
clone size: NA
J gene: TRBJ2-5
CDR3 protein: ASSLDFWDRGFRETQY

V gene: TRBV27
clone size: once
J gene: TRBJ2-3
CDR3 protein: ASTRERGTDTQY

V gene: TRBV19
clone size: NA
J gene: TRBJ1-1
CDR3 protein: ASTRGKEGTEAF

V gene: TRBV5-1
clone size: NA
J gene: TRBJ1-3
CDR3 protein: ASSYGSAPGAIY

V gene: TRBV29-1
clone size: NA
J gene: TRBJ1-3
CDR3 protein: SVGGGLSGNTIY

V gene: TRBV6-5
clone size: once
J gene: TRBJ2-1
CDR3 protein: ASSGLAGGANEQF

V gene: TRBV11-2
clone size: NA
J gene: TRBJ1-2
CDR3 protein: ASSADRGDVYGYT

V gene: TRBV11-2
clone size: NA
J gene: TRBJ1-2
CDR3 protein: ASSFVYGYT

V gene: TRBV30
clone size: NA
J gene: TRBJ1-5
CDR3 protein: AWSVRGDQPQH

V gene: TRBV28
clone size: once
J gene: TRBJ1-2
CDR3 protein: ASSSRDYGYT

V gene: TRBV6-5
clone size: NA
J gene: TRBJ1-5
CDR3 protein: ASRRDRGNQPQH

V gene: TRBV21-1
clone size: NA
J gene: TRBJ1-1
CDR3 protein: ASSLPRAGEGDTEAF